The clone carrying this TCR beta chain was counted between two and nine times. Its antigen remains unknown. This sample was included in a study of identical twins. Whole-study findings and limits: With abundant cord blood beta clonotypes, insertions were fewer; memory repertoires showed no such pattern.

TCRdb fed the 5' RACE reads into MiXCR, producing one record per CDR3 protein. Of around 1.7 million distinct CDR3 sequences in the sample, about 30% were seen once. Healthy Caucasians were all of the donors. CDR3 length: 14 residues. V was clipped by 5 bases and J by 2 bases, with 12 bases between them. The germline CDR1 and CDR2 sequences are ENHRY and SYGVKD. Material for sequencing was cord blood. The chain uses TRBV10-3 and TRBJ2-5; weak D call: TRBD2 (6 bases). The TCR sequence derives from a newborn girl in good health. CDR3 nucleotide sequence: TGTGCCATCAGTCCCTCTGGACTACAAGAGACCCAGTACTTC. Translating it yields CAISPSGLQETQYF.